This T cell receptor (beta chain) was found in a study of blood T cell repertoires in COVID-19. The length of the CDR3 is 13 residues. Germline-derived CDR1 and CDR2 are SGDLS and YYNGEE. V dropped 5 bases and J dropped 8; count of bases not matched to a gene: 5. Some clones are missing from TCRdb's copy, which holds only in-frame ones; the method was immunoSEQ multiplex PCR. The sample includes roughly 150,000 clones, roughly nine tenths of them seen just once. The chain couples TRBV9 to TRBJ1-4; 8 nucleotides agree with TRBD1. The sample comprised peripheral blood. This receptor was obtained from a woman aged 70-85 years with acute or convalescent COVID-19. The CDR3 loop is CASSGQGEEKLFF. The DNA of the CDR3 is TGTGCCAGCAGTGGACAGGGTGAGGAAAAACTGTTTTTT.